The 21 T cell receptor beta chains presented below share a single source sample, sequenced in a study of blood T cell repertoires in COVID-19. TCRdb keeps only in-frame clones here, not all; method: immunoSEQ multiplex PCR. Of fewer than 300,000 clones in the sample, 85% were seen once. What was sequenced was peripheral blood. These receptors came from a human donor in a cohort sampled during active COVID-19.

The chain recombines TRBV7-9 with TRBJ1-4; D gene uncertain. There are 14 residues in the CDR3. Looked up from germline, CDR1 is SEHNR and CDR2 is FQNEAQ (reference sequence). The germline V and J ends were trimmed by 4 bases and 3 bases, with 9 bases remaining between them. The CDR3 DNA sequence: TGTGCCAGCAGCTCCGGTCTGTCTAATGAAAAACTGTTTTTT. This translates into CASSSGLSNEKLFF.

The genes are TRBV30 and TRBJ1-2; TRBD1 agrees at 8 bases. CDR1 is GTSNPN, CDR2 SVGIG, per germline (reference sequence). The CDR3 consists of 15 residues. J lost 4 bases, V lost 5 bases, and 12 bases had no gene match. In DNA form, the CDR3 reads TGTGCCTGGGGTGGGACAGGACCGATTCGCTATGGCTACACCTTC. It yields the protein CAWGGTGPIRYGYTF.

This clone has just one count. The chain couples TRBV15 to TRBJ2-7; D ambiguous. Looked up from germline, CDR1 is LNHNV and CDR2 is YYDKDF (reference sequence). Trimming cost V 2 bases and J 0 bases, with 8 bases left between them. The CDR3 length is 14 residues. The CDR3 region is CATSRTGRSYEQYF. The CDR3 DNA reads TGTGCCACCAGCAGAACTGGGCGCTCCTACGAGCAGTACTTC.

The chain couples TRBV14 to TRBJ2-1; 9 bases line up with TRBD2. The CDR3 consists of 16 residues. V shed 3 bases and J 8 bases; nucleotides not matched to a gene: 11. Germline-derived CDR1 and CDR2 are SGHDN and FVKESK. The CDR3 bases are TGTGCCAGCAGCCATAGGGTAGCGGGAGTTGGCGATGAGCAGTTCTTC. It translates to CASSHRVAGVGDEQFF.

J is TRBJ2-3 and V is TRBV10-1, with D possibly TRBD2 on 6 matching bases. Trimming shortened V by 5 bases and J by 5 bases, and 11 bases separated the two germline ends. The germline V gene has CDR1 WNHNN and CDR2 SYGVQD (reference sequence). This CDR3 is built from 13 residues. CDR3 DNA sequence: TGCGCCAGCAGTAGACCGGGGGAAGATACGCAGTATTTT. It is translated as CASSRPGEDTQYF.

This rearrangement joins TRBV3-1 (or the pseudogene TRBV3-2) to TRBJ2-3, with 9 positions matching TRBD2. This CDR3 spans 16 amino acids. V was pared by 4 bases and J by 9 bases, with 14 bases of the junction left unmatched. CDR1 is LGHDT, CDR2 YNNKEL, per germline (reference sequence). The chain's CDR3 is CASSLAGAGGGGTQYF. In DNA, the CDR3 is TGTGCCAGCAGCCTCGCGGGAGCGGGAGGAGGGGGAACGCAGTATTTT.

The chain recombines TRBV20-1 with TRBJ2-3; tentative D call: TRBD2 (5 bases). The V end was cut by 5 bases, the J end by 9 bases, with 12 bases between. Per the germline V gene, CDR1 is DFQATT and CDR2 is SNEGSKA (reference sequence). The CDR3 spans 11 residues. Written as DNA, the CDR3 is TGCAGTGCTTCCAGCGGAGGAACGCAGTATTTT. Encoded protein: CSASSGGTQYF.

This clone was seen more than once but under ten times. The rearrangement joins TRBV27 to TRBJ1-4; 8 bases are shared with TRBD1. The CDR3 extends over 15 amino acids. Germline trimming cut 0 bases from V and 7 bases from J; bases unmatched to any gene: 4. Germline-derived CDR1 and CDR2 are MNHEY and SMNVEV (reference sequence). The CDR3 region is CASSLSGTGREKLFF. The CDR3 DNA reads TGTGCCAGCAGTTTATCCGGGACAGGTCGTGAAAAACTGTTTTTT.

Here the CDR3 DNA reads TGTGCCAGCAGCCGCAGCCCGGACAGAGGAGCTTTCTTT. This gives the protein CASSRSPDRGAFF. The chain uses TRBV3-1 (or the pseudogene TRBV3-2) and TRBJ1-1, with D perhaps matching TRBD1 (6 bases). Germline V gives CDR1 LGHDT, CDR2 YNNKEL (reference sequence). The CDR3 extends over 13 amino acids. V lost 4 bases and J lost 10, with 16 bases in between.

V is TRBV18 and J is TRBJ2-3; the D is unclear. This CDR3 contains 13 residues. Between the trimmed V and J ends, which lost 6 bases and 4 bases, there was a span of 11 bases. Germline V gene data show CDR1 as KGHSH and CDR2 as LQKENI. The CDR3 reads CASSPLEADTQYF. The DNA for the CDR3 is TGTGCCAGCTCCCCTCTAGAGGCAGATACGCAGTATTTT.

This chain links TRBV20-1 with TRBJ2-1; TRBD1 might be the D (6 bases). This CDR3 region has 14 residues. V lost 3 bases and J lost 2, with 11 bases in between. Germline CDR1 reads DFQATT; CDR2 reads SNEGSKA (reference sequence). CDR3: CSASGSGAYNEQFF. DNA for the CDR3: TGCAGTGCTAGTGGCTCAGGGGCCTACAATGAGCAGTTCTTC.

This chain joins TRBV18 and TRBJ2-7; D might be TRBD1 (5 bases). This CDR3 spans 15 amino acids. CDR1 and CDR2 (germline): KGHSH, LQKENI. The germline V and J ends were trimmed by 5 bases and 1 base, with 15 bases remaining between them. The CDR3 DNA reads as TGTGCCAGCTCAGCCGTCGGACAAGGTTCCTACGAGCAGTACTTC. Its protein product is CASSAVGQGSYEQYF.

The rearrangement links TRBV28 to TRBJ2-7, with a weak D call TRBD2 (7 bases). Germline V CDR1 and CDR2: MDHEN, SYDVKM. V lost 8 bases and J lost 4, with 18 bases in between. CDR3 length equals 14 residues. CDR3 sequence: CASGVAGAIYEQYF. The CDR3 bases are TGTGCCAGCGGGGTGGCGGGGGCGATATACGAGCAGTACTTC.

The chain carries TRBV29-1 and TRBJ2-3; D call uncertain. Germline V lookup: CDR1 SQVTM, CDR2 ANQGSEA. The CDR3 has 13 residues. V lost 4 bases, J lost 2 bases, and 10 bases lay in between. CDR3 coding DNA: TGCAGCGTTGCCGGGTCGGCCACAGATACGCAGTATTTT. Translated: CSVAGSATDTQYF.

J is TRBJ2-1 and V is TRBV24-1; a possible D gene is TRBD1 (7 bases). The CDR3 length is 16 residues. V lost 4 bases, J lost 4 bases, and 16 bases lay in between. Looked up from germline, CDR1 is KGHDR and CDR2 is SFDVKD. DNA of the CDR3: TGTGCCACCAGTGACTCAGGGGGGTCAATTTACAATGAGCAGTTCTTC. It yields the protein CATSDSGGSIYNEQFF.

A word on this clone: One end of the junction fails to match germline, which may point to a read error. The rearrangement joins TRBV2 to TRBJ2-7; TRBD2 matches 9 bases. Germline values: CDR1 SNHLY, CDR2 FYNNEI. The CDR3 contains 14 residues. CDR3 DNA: TGTGCCATCACGCAGCCGGGACTAGCACGAACTTTAAACTTC. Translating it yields CAITQPGLARTLNF.

The CDR3 loop reads CAWGQSNTEAFF. The CDR3 DNA reads as TGTGCCTGGGGACAGTCTAACACTGAAGCTTTCTTT. V usage is TRBV30 and J usage is TRBJ1-1; possibly TRBD1 for D (6 bases). CDR1 and CDR2 from the germline V gene are GTSNPN and SVGIG (reference sequence). The CDR3 loop spans 12 amino acids. Trimming cost V 5 bases and J 2 bases, with 9 bases left between them.

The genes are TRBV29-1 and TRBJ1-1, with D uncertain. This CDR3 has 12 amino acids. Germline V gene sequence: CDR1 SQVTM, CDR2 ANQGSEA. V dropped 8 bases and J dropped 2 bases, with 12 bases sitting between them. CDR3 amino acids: CSSQVLNTEAFF. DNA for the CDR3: TGCAGCTCCCAGGTGCTTAACACTGAAGCTTTCTTT.

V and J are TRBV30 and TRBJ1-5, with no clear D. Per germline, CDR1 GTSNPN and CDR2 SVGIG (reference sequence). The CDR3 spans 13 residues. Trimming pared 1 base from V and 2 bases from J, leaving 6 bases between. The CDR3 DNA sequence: TGTGCCTGGAGTGAAAGAGGCAATCAGCCCCAGCATTTT. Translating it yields CAWSERGNQPQHF.

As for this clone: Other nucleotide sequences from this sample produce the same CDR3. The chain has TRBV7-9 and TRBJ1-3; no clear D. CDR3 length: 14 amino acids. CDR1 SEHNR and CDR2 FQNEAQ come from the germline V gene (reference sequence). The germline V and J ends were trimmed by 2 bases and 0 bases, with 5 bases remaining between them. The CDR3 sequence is CASSLSISGNTIYF. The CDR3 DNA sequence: TGTGCCAGCAGCTTAAGCATCTCTGGAAACACCATATATTTT.

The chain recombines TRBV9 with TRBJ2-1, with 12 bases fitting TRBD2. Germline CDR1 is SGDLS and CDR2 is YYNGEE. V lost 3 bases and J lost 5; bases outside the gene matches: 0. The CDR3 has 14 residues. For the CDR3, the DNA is TGTGCCAGCAGCGGACTAGCGGGGGACAATGAGCAGTTCTTC. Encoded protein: CASSGLAGDNEQFF.